The 15 T cell receptor beta chains reported below all come from one sample, sequenced in a study of regulatory T cells in long-lasting Graves disease. Construction of the TCR beta libraries employed iRepertoire HTBI primers in conjunction with Arm-PCR of CDR3 regions. TCRdb re-called the multiplex PCR reads with MiXCR, one entry per CDR3 protein. The sample holds roughly 320,000 distinct CDR3 sequences, 16% seen once. Time point specified: newly diagnosed GD, antithyroid drugs for less than 3 months. From RNA extracted from PBMCs, the TCR library was made. The same sample was also studied in work on T cells in Graves' hyperthyroidism and ophthalmopathy.

The sequencing used peripheral blood mononuclear cells (PBMCs), collected at new diagnosis, from a patient treated with antithyroid drugs. The receptors were sampled from a man aged 40-49 years with Graves disease.

In the case of this clonotype: This could be a read error, since a much larger clone is one nucleotide away. V and J are TRBV27 and TRBJ2-5, with D possibly matching TRBD2 (6 bases). Germline V gene sequence: CDR1 MNHEY, CDR2 SMNVEV (reference sequence). V lost 5 bases, J lost 5 bases, and 12 bases lay in between. CDR3 length equals 13 residues. CDR3 loop: CASSDRDWETQYF. The CDR3 bases are TGTGCCAGCAGTGATCGGGACTGGGAGACCCAGTACTTC.

This clonotype was observed at least ten times. V is TRBV28 and J is TRBJ1-2; perhaps TRBD1 as D (5 bases). CDR1 is MDHEN and CDR2 is SYDVKM in the germline V gene. The V end was cut by 10 bases, the J end by 4 bases, with 16 bases between. CDR3 size: 13 residues. The CDR3 region has the DNA TGTGCCACCACTATTCAGGGTGCCTATGGCTACACCTTC. Amino acids: CATTIQGAYGYTF.

This chain links TRBV28 with TRBJ1-2, with a tentative D call TRBD1 (6 bases). The CDR3 is 14 amino acids. Germline lookup yields CDR1 MDHEN and CDR2 SYDVKM. Trimming took off 6 bases at V and 2 bases at J, with 13 bases between the two ends. CDR3 coding DNA: TGTGCCAGCAGGGGGGCTGACCAGAACTATGGCTACACCTTC. Encoded protein: CASRGADQNYGYTF.

This clonotype was counted at least ten times. This chain connects TRBV15 to TRBJ1-5; D remains ambiguous. V was pared by 5 bases and J by 4 bases, with 12 bases between. The germline CDR1 and CDR2 sequences are LNHNV and YYDKDF (reference sequence). The CDR3 is 14 amino acids. CDR3 coding DNA: TGTGCCACCAGCCTACTGGTGGGTAATCAGCCCCAGCATTTT. It encodes CATSLLVGNQPQHF.

V and J are TRBV6-9 and TRBJ2-1; a possible D gene is TRBD1 (7 bases). CDR1 and CDR2 from the germline V gene are MNHGY and SVAAGI. Trimming removed 8 bases from V and 0 bases from J, with 14 bases in between. This CDR3 contains 15 residues. The CDR3 DNA sequence: TGTGCCAGCCGTTGGAGGGACAGCTCCTACAATGAGCAGTTCTTC. It yields the protein CASRWRDSSYNEQFF.

This clonotype was seen repeatedly, ten times or more. The rearrangement joins TRBV2 to TRBJ1-2; 8 nucleotides agree with TRBD1. Germline V gives CDR1 SNHLY, CDR2 FYNNEI. The CDR3 loop spans 13 amino acids. V was clipped by 6 bases and J by 8 bases; unmatched bases: 8. For the CDR3, the DNA is TGTGCCAGCAGCCTAGACTCAGGGGGCGGCTACACCTTC. This encodes CASSLDSGGGYTF. The full variable domain, completed using reference TRBV2 and TRBJ1-2, is EPEVTQTPSHQVTQMGQEVILRCVPISNHLYFYWYRQILGQKVEFLVSFYNNEISEKSEIFDDQFSVERPDGSNFTLKIRSTKLEDSAMYFCASSLDSGGGYTFGSGTRLTVV.

This clonotype was observed at least ten times. The rearrangement links TRBV18 to TRBJ1-6; TRBD1 is a possible D gene (5 bases). Deletions cut 0 bases from V and 8 bases from J, with 11 bases between. The CDR3 consists of 15 residues. Germline CDR1 is KGHSH and CDR2 is LQKENI. CDR3 DNA sequence: TGTGCCAGCTCACCACCCGATCCGGGGCATTCACCCCTCCACTTT. This encodes CASSPPDPGHSPLHF.

The chain employs TRBV19 and TRBJ2-1, with 11 bases lining up with TRBD1. The CDR3 totals 13 residues. Looked up from germline, CDR1 is LNHDA and CDR2 is SQIVND (reference sequence). V gave up 5 bases and J gave up 6 bases; unmatched junction bases: 0. CDR3 in DNA: TGTGCCAGTAGTGGACAGGGGGCCAATGAGCAGTTCTTC. Translation: CASSGQGANEQFF.

The CDR3 spells CASSLAGVAGYTF. Here the CDR3 DNA reads TGTGCCAGCAGTTTAGCAGGGGTTGCTGGCTACACCTTC. The V call is TRBV12-3 or TRBV12-4, the J call TRBJ1-2, with D maybe TRBD1 (5 bases). CDR3 length: 13 amino acids. Trimming left V 0 bases short and J 7 bases short, with 9 bases between.

At least ten counts were recorded for this clonotype. This chain links TRBV5-1 with TRBJ2-7, with D possibly TRBD1 on 6 matching bases. Germline V lookup: CDR1 SGHRS, CDR2 YFSETQ. Trimming left V 4 bases short and J 4 bases short, with 15 bases between. There are 14 residues in the CDR3. The DNA for the CDR3 is TGCGCCAGCAGCCTACAGGGTGGGGAGTACGAGCAGTACTTC. It codes for CASSLQGGEYEQYF.

This clonotype has more than one count but fewer than ten. This chain links TRBV4-2 with TRBJ1-4; 9 bases are shared with TRBD1. Looked up from germline, CDR1 is LGHNA and CDR2 is YNFKEQ. The V gene end was trimmed by 0 bases and the J gene end by 7 bases; junction bases not matched to a gene: 6. The CDR3 extends over 16 amino acids. The CDR3 region is CASSQDGGQGSEKLFF. CDR3 sequence (DNA): TGTGCCAGCAGCCAAGATGGTGGACAGGGGAGTGAAAAACTGTTTTTT.

J is TRBJ1-2 and V is TRBV7-2; 8 positions agree with TRBD1. This CDR3 contains 16 residues. Germline CDR1 and CDR2: SGHTA and FQGNSA. The J segment lost 2 bases and the V segment lost 1 base, leaving 6 bases of the junction unmatched. The CDR3 coding sequence is TGTGCCAGCAGCTTAGTGTCCAGGGGGCCCAACTATGGCTACACCTTC. Its protein product is CASSLVSRGPNYGYTF. Complete variable domain (other parts from reference TRBV7-2 and TRBJ1-2): GAGVSQSPSNKVTEKGKDVELRCDPISGHTALYWYRQSLGQGLEFLIYFQGNSAPDKSGLPSDRFSAERTGGSVSTLTIQRTQQEDSAVYLCASSLVSRGPNYGYTFGSGTRLTVV.

This clonotype was counted at least ten times. The chain uses TRBV5-5 and TRBJ1-3; D is possibly TRBD1 (5 bases). Trimming removed 4 bases from V and 0 bases from J, with 11 bases in between. CDR3 length equals 15 residues. The germline CDR1 and CDR2 sequences are SGHKS and YYEKEE (reference sequence). CDR3 sequence reads: CASSRDGTSGNTIYF. DNA for the CDR3: TGTGCCAGCAGCCGGGACGGCACCTCTGGAAACACCATATATTTT.

The table lists this clonotype with many counts. The chain joins TRBV2 to TRBJ2-1; no clear D gene. Trimming removed 2 bases from V and 0 bases from J, with 8 bases in between. Germline V gene data show CDR1 as SNHLY and CDR2 as FYNNEI. CDR3 size: 15 residues. CDR3 amino acids: CASSERASSYNEQFF. In DNA form, the CDR3 reads TGTGCCAGCAGTGAACGGGCGTCCTCCTACAATGAGCAGTTCTTC.

This clonotype has a count of ten or more. The rearrangement links TRBV20-1 to TRBJ2-7; no clear D gene. Germline loops: CDR1 DFQATT, CDR2 SNEGSKA (reference sequence). Trimming pared 5 bases from V and 6 bases from J, leaving 11 bases between. CDR3 size: 11 residues. CDR3 coding DNA: TGCAGTGCTTCTCCCTGGGGCGAGCAGTACTTC. Translation: CSASPWGEQYF.